This passage covers 4 T cell receptor beta chains from one sample sequenced in a study of cytomegalovirus exposure and HLA in healthy donors. With 60 Vbeta and 13 Jbeta primers, the PCR was carried out. Repertoires were generated with immunoSEQ multiplex PCR, while TCRdb's copy carries only in-frame clones and drops some. The sample has some 100,000 clones; around 82% are singletons. Sequencing used PBMCs. These receptors were obtained from a woman aged 45 to 65 in good health and CMV-seropositive.

Only a few counts were recorded for this clone. The chain combines TRBV19 with TRBJ2-6; TRBD1 matches 9 bases. The CDR3 spans 15 residues. Trimming at V came to 9 bases and at J to 3 bases, leaving 6 bases not matched to a gene. Germline V gene data show CDR1 as LNHDA and CDR2 as SQIVND (reference sequence). CDR3 residues: CASLQGAFGANVLTF. In nucleotides, the CDR3 is TGTGCCAGCTTACAGGGGGCGTTTGGGGCCAACGTCCTGACTTTC.

The chain is built from TRBV27 and TRBJ2-7; 8 bases match TRBD1. The germline V gene encodes CDR1 MNHEY and CDR2 SMNVEV (reference sequence). The ends lost 4 bases at V and 6 bases at J; junction bases unmatched: 14. This CDR3 comprises 16 residues. DNA of the CDR3: TGTGCCAGCAGTTCCCGACAGGGGATGGGGCAGCCCGAGCAGTACTTC. Protein: CASSSRQGMGQPEQYF.

The chain is built from TRBV27 and TRBJ2-1; 8 positions agree with TRBD2. V was clipped by 7 bases and J by 0 bases; unmatched bases: 8. CDR1 and CDR2 (germline): MNHEY, SMNVEV (reference sequence). The CDR3 contains 16 residues. The CDR3 bases are TGTGCCAGCAACCGGGGGGGGCCCGGCTCCTACAATGAGCAGTTCTTC. This gives the protein CASNRGGPGSYNEQFF.

The gene calls are TRBV7-2 and TRBJ1-1; unclear D gene. Trimming shortened V by 2 bases and J by 4 bases, and 8 bases separated the two germline ends. CDR1 SGHTA and CDR2 FQGNSA come from the germline V gene. This CDR3 comprises 13 residues. CDR3 protein: CASSLMTGTEAFF. The CDR3 DNA reads as TGTGCCAGCAGCTTAATGACTGGCACTGAAGCTTTCTTT.